Listed below are T cell receptor beta chains from one sample, sequenced in a study of technical replicates of blood from a few donors. The repertoire was sequenced with immunoSEQ multiplex PCR; TCRdb's copy has only in-frame clones and lacks some. The sample shows about 83,000 clones, 85% to 95% of them seen only once. Sequencing used T cells isolated from PBMCs. Receptors originate from a human donor in good health. Both conserved end residues are part of each CDR3. D genes are given only for firm matches. Clone size is given for some rows only: seen once, a few or many times, or a class if the clone is expanded.

J	D	V	size	DNA	CDR3
TRBJ1-3	.	TRBV6-6	.	TGTGCCAGCACCCACGGACATTTGGAAGCCACCATATATTTT	CASTHGHLEATIYF
TRBJ1-4	.	TRBV30	.	TGTGCCTGGGGACAAATGGACCAGGGAGAAAAACTGTTTTTT	CAWGQMDQGEKLFF
TRBJ1-5	.	TRBV2	.	TGTGCCACGGCAGGCGATCTTGGTCAGCCCCAGCATTTT	CATAGDLGQPQHF
TRBJ2-5	.	TRBV10-3	.	TGTGCCTCTCGTTCCCCGCAGGGGGAGACCCAGTACTTC	CASRSPQGETQYF
TRBJ2-1	.	TRBV5-1	.	TGCGCCAGCAGCTTGTTCCCAGCGGATGAGCAGTTCTTC	CASSLFPADEQFF
TRBJ2-7	.	TRBV6-1	.	TGTGCCAGCAGGACGGAGGAGGACCCCTACGAGCAGTACTTC	CASRTEEDPYEQYF
TRBJ2-3	TRBD2	TRBV2	.	TGTGCCAGCATAGTGGGACTAGCAATCACAGATACGCAGTATTTT	CASIVGLAITDTQYF
TRBJ2-4	.	TRBV6-5	.	TGTGCCAGCAGTAGGGACACCTACAAAAACATTCAGTACTTC	CASSRDTYKNIQYF
TRBJ2-7	TRBD1	TRBV5-1	.	TGCGCCAGCAGCTACGGGACAGGGGAATACGAGCAGTACTTC	CASSYGTGEYEQYF
TRBJ2-4	TRBD2	TRBV6-5	.	TGTGCCACTACACCGGGACTAGACAAAAACATTCAGTACTTC	CATTPGLDKNIQYF
TRBJ2-2	.	TRBV28	.	TGTGCCAGCAGTTTAATAAGTCTAGTCGGGGAGCTGTTTTTT	CASSLISLVGELFF
TRBJ1-5	TRBD1	TRBV5-1	.	TGCGCCAGCAGCTTGGGTACAGGGGTAGGGCAGCCCCAGCATTTT	CASSLGTGVGQPQHF
TRBJ1-2	TRBD1	TRBV7-2	.	TGTGCCAGCAGCTTAGGGGGACAGGGAAGCTACACCTTC	CASSLGGQGSYTF
TRBJ1-5	.	TRBV7-9	.	TGTGCCAGCAGCTGGGGGCCTCAGCCCCAGCATTTT	CASSWGPQPQHF
TRBJ2-7	.	TRBV6-1	.	TGTGCCAGCAGACCCCTAACGGGGACCTACGAGCAGTACTTC	CASRPLTGTYEQYF
TRBJ2-7	.	TRBV5-6	.	TGTGCCAGCAGCTTGCTTACCTCCGATCTGTCCGGCGAGCAGTACTTC	CASSLLTSDLSGEQYF
TRBJ1-2	.	TRBV9	.	TGTGCCAGCAGCAAAGGGACTAGGGGGAGGCTGGACTATGGCTACACCTTC	CASSKGTRGRLDYGYTF
TRBJ1-3	TRBD1	TRBV7-6	.	TGTGCCAGCAGCTTTGGACAGGGGAGCTCTGGAAACACCATATATTTT	CASSFGQGSSGNTIYF
TRBJ2-3	TRBD2	TRBV27	.	TGTGCCAGCAGTTTAAGACTAGCGGGACCAGATACGCAGTATTTT	CASSLRLAGPDTQYF
TRBJ2-5	TRBD2	TRBV7-6	.	TGTGCCAGCAGCGTAGAAGAGACTAGCGCGACCCAGTACTTC	CASSVEETSATQYF
TRBJ2-3	.	TRBV11-2	.	TGTGCCAGCAGCTTAACTTCAAGGAGCCGAGGCACAGATACGCAGTATTTT	CASSLTSRSRGTDTQYF
TRBJ2-7	.	TRBV6-5	.	TGTGCCAGCTCTGGTGGTGGCAGCTCCTACGAGCAGTACTTC	CASSGGGSSYEQYF
TRBJ2-3	.	TRBV11-2	.	TGTGCCAGCAGCCCCCCGCAGGGCGATACGCAGTATTTT	CASSPPQGDTQYF
TRBJ2-2	TRBD2	TRBV5-1	.	TGCGCCAGCAGCCCGAGACTAGCGGGAGTCACCGGGGAGCTGTTTTTT	CASSPRLAGVTGELFF
TRBJ2-3	TRBD1	TRBV19	.	TGTGCCAGTATGAGGACAGGGGGGATTCTCCTCACAGATACGCAGTATTTT	CASMRTGGILLTDTQYF
TRBJ1-3	.	TRBV12-5	.	TGTGCTAGTGGGATCGGGACAACCTCTGGAAACACCATATATTTT	CASGIGTTSGNTIYF
TRBJ2-7	TRBD2	TRBV10-1	.	TGCGCCAGCAGTGAGAGGACTAGCGGGAGTATGCAGTACTTC	CASSERTSGSMQYF
TRBJ2-2	TRBD1	TRBV10-2	.	TGCGCCAGCAGTGCCCAGGGGGCAAGCACCGGGGAGCTGTTTTTT	CASSAQGASTGELFF
TRBJ1-5	.	TRBV19	once	TGTGCCAGCAGGGATCCCCAGCATTTT	CASRDPQHF
TRBJ1-3	TRBD1	TRBV7-7	.	TGTGCTAGCAGCTTAGGCAGGGGGCCTGGAAACACCATATATTTT	CASSLGRGPGNTIYF
TRBJ2-5	TRBD2	TRBV5-4	.	TGTGCCAGCAGCGACGGGACTAGCCGTGGGGTCTGGAAGACCCAGTACTTC	CASSDGTSRGVWKTQYF
TRBJ1-5	TRBD1	TRBV5-1	.	TGCGCCAGCAGCGTCGGGACAGGGGACCCACTAGGCAATCAGCCCCAGCATTTT	CASSVGTGDPLGNQPQHF
TRBJ2-7	.	TRBV27	.	TGTGCCAGCAGCCCCGCGTGGAAGGGGATCTACGAGCAGTACTTC	CASSPAWKGIYEQYF
TRBJ2-6	TRBD1	TRBV14	.	TGTGCCAGCAGATCCGGGACAGGGATCTCTGGGGCCAACGTCCTGACTTTC	CASRSGTGISGANVLTF
TRBJ1-2	TRBD1	TRBV11-2	.	TGTGCCAGCAGCTTAGCTCAATACAGGGGGGCTGGCTACACCTTC	CASSLAQYRGAGYTF
TRBJ2-2	TRBD2	TRBV9	.	TGTGCCAGCAGCCCCATCGGGGGGGCAATCACCGGGGAGCTGTTTTTT	CASSPIGGAITGELFF
TRBJ2-1	.	TRBV7-3	.	TGTGCCAGCAGCTTAAATCCGTCGGCTAGCAGCCCGTGGGATGAGCAGTTCTTC	CASSLNPSASSPWDEQFF
TRBJ2-5	TRBD2	TRBV4-1	once	TGCGCCAGCAGCCACCTACTGACTAGCCGGGAGACCCAGTACTTC	CASSHLLTSRETQYF
TRBJ2-1	TRBD2	TRBV6-4	few	TGTGCCATCCCGGGACTAGATTGCTACAATGAGCAGTTCTTC	CAIPGLDCYNEQFF
TRBJ1-2	.	TRBV29-1	once	TGCAGCGTTAATTCTCTCTATGGCTACACCTTC	CSVNSLYGYTF
TRBJ2-7	.	TRBV6-1	.	TGTGCCAGCAGTGAATGGCAGGATCACTCCTACGAGCAGTACTTC	CASSEWQDHSYEQYF
TRBJ1-4	.	TRBV30	.	TGTGCCTGGGGTATTCGAAGCGAAAAACTGTTTTTT	CAWGIRSEKLFF
TRBJ2-5	TRBD1	TRBV7-6	.	TGTGCCAGCAGCAGGACAGGTGGGGAAGAGACCCAGTACTTC	CASSRTGGEETQYF
TRBJ1-2	.	TRBV5-6	.	TGTGCCAGCAGCAAATCAAGGGGGTACTATGGCTACACCTTC	CASSKSRGYYGYTF
TRBJ1-3	.	TRBV25-1	.	TGTGCCAGCAGTGAACCGAGAAGCTCTGGAAACACCATATATTTT	CASSEPRSSGNTIYF